This T cell receptor (beta chain) comes out of a study of human thymus T cells. Profiled with immunoSEQ multiplex PCR; TCRdb holds only in-frame clones, not every one. The sample consists of tens of thousands of clones, 90% to 95% of them appearing once. In this sample, this clone turned up a few times. No antigen is known for it. Findings and caveats of the study: Use of V and J genes seemed skewed within the thymic and blood repertoires. Among unrelated individuals, related research reported thymic repertoires that overlapped highly.

Thymus pieces cut out during corrective heart surgery were the tissue that was used. V was trimmed by 1 base and J by 6 bases, leaving 22 bases between them. The CDR3 is made up of 18 amino acids. The germline CDR1 and CDR2 sequences are SGHVS and FNYEAQ. V and J are TRBV7-6 and TRBJ2-1; D is undetermined. Sequenced material: thymus tissue. This TCR derives from a girl under two years old with a congenital heart defect but otherwise immunologically healthy. The CDR3 is CASSLVAPMGSLFNEQFF. The DNA of the CDR3 is TGTGCCAGCAGCTTAGTTGCCCCTATGGGTAGTCTTTTCAATGAGCAGTTCTTC. The variable domain in full, completed from reference TRBV7-6 and TRBJ2-1, reads GAGVSQSPRYKVTKRGQDVALRCDPISGHVSLYWYRQALGQGPEFLTYFNYEAQQDKSGLPNDRFSAERPEGSISTLTIQRTEQRDSAMYRCASSLVAPMGSLFNEQFFGPGTRLTVL.